This T cell receptor (beta chain) was recovered during a study of a mutant IDH1 vaccine in newly diagnosed glioma. Across the study: Patients began vaccination 4-6 weeks after radiotherapy alone, or with temozolomide cycles. Visit V13 took place at week 47, and visit V12 happened at week 35.

The CDR3 totals 15 residues. The V and J ends lost 4 bases and 7 bases respectively, with 17 bases between them. Per germline, CDR1 SGHDN and CDR2 FVKESK. The data were produced by immunoSEQ multiplex PCR, yet TCRdb's version contains in-frame clones alone and is incomplete. The sample holds about 68,000 clones, around 82% seen once. In regard to this clone: Its matching antigen is unknown.

Time point denoted: week 35, safety follow-up. Each dose delivered 300 ug of mutant IDH1 20-mer peptide subcutaneously with imiquimod. Donor tumors were new WHO grade 3 or 4 IDH1-mutant, ATRX-lost astrocytomas. The chain uses TRBV14 and TRBJ2-1; TRBD2 might be the D (6 bases). This material consisted of PBMCs, taken from a glioma patient whose treatment included an IDH1 peptide vaccine. The receptor was derived from a man between 18 and 35 years old with glioma. For the CDR3, the DNA is TGTGCCAGCAGCCCGTTGGGTGGGAGGTTAAATGAGCAGTTCTTC. As protein: CASSPLGGRLNEQFF.